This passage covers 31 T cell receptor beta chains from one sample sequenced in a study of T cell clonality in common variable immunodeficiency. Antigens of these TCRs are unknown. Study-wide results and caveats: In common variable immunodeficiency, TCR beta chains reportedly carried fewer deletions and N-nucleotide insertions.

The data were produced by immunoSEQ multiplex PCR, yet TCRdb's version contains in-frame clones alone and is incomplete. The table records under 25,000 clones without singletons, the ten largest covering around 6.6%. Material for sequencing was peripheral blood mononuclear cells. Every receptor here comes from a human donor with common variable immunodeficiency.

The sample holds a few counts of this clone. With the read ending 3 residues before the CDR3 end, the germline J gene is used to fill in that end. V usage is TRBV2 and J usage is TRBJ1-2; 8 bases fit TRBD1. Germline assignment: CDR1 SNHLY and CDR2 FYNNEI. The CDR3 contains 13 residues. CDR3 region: CASRGQAISGYTF. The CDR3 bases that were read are TGTGCCAGCAGGGGACAGGCTATATCGGGC.

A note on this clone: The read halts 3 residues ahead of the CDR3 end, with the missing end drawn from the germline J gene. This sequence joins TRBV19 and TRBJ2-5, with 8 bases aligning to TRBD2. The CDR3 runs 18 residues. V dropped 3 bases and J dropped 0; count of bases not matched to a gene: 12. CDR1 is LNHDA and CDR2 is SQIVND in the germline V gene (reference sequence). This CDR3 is CASSIPGELAADQETQYF. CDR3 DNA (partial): TGTGCCAGTAGTATCCCCGGGGAACTAGCGGCCGACCAAGAGACC.

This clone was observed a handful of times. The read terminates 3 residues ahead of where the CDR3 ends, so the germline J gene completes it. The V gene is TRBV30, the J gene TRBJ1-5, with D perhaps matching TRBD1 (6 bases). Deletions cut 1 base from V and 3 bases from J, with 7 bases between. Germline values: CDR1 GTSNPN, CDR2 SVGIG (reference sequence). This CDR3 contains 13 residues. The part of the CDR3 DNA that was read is TGTGCCTGGAGTGCAGGGGACAATCAGCCC. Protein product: CAWSAGDNQP. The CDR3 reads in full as CAWSAGDNQPQHF.

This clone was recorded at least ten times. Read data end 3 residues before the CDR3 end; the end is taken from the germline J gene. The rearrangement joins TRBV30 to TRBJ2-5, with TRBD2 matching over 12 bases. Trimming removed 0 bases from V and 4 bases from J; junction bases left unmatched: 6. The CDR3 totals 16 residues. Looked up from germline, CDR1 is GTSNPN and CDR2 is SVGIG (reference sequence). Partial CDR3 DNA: TGTGCCTGGAGTGTACGCCTACTAGCGGGAGGAGAGACC. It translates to CAWSVRLLAGGET. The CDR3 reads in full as CAWSVRLLAGGETQYF.

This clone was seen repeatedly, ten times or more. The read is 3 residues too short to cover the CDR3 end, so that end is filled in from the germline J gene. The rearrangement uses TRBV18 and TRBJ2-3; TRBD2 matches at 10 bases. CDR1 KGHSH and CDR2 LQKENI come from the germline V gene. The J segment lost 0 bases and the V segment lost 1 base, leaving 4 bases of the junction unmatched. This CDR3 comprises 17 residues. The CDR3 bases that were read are TGTGCCAGCTCACCACTGACTAGCGGGCTTAGCACAGATACG. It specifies CASSPLTSGLSTDT. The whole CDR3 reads CASSPLTSGLSTDTQYF.

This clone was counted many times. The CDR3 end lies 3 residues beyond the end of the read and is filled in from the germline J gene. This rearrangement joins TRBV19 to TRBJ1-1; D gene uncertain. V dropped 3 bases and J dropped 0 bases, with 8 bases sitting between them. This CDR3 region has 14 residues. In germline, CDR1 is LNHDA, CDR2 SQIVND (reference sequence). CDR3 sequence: CASSMGPMNTEAFF. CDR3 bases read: TGTGCCAGTAGTATGGGCCCCATGAACACTGAA.

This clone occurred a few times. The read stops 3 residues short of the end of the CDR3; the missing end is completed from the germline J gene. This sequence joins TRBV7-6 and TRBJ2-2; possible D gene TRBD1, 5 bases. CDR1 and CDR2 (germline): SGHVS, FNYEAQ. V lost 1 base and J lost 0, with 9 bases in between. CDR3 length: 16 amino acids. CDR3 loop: CASSLVAGTNTGELFF. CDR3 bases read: TGTGCCAGCAGCTTAGTGGCAGGGACGAACACCGGGGAG.

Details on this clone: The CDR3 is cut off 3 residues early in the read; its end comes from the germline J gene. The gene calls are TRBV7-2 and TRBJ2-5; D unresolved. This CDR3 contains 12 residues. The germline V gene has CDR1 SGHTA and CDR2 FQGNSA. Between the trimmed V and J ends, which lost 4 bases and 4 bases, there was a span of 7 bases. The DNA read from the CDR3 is TGTGCCAGCAGCTCACTTGGAGAGACC. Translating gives CASSSLGET. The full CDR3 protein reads CASSSLGETQYF.

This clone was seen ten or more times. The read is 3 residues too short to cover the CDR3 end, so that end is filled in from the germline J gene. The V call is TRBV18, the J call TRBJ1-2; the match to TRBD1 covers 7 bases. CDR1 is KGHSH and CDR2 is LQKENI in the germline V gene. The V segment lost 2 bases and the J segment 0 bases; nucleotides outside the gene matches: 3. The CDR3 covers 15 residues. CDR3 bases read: TGTGCCAGCTCACCAGGACAGGCTGCTAACTATGGC. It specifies CASSPGQAANYG. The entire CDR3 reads CASSPGQAANYGYTF.

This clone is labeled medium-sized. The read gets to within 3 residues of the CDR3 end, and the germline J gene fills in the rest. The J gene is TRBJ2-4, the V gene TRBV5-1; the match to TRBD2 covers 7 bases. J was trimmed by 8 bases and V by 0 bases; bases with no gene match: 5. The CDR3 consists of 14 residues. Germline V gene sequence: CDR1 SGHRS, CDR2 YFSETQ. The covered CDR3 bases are TGCGCCAGCAGCTTGGCCGGGGAGGGAGACATT. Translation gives CASSLAGEGDI. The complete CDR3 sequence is CASSLAGEGDIQYF. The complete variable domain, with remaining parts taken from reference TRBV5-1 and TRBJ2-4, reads KAGVTQTPRYLIKTRGQQVTLSCSPISGHRSVSWYQQTPGQGLQFLFEYFSETQRNKGNFPGRFSGRQFSNSRSEMNVSTLELGDSALYLCASSLAGEGDIQYFGAGTRLSVL.

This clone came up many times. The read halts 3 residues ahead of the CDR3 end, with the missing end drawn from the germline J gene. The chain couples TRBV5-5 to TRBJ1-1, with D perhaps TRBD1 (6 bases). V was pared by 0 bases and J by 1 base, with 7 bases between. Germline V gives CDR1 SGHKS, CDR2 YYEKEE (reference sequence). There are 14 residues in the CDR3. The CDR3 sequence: CASSLDRANTEAFF. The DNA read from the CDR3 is TGTGCCAGCAGCTTGGACAGGGCGAACACTGAA.

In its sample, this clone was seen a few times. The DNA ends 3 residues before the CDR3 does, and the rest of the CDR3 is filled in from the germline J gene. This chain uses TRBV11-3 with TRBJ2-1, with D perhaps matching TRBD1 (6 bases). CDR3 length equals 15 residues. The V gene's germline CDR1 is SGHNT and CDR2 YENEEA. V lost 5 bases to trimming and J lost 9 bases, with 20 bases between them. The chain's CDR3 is CASSVRQAGPAEQFF. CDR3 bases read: TGTGCCAGCAGCGTCCGACAGGCAGGGCCCGCTGAG.

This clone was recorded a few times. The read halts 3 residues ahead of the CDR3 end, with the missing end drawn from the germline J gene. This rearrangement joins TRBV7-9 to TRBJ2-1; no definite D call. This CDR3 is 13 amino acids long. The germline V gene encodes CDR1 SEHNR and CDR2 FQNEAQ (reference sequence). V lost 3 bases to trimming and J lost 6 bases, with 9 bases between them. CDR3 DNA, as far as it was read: TGTGCCAGCAGCTTTCTAGATATCAATGAG. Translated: CASSFLDINE. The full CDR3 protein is CASSFLDINEQFF.

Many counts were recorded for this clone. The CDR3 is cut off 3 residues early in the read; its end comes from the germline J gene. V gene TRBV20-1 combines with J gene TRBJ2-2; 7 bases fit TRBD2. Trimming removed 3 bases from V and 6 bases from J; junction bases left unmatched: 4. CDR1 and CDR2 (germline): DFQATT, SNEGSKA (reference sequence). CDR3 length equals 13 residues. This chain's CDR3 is CSASWGGAGELFF. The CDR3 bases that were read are TGCAGTGCTAGTTGGGGGGGAGCCGGGGAG.

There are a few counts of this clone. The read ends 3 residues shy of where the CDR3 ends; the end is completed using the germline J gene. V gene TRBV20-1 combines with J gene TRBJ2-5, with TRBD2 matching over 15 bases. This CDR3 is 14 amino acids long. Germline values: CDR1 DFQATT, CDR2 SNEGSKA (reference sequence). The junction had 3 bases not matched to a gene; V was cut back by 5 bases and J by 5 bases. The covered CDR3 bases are TGCAGTGCTGGGACTAGCGGGAGGTTGGAGACC. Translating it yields CSAGTSGRLET. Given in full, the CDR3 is CSAGTSGRLETQYF.

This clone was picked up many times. The CDR3 bases that were read are TGTGCCAGCAGCCCCAGGACTAGCGGGAGCCACGAG. It specifies CASSPRTSGSHE. The complete CDR3 reads CASSPRTSGSHEQYF. The V call is TRBV14, the J call TRBJ2-7, with 13 bases fitting TRBD2. The read terminates 3 residues before the CDR3 end, so the remaining end is supplied by the germline J gene. V gave up 4 bases and J gave up 5 bases; unmatched junction bases: 5. The CDR3 runs 15 residues. Per germline, CDR1 SGHDN and CDR2 FVKESK.

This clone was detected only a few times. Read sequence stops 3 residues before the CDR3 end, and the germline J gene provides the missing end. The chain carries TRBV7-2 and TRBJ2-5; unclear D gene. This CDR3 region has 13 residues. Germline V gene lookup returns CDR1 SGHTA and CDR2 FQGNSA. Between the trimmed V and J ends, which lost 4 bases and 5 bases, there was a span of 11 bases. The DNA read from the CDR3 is TGTGCCAGCAGCTCCCCCGGAGCGGAGACC. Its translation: CASSSPGAET. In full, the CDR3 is CASSSPGAETQYF.

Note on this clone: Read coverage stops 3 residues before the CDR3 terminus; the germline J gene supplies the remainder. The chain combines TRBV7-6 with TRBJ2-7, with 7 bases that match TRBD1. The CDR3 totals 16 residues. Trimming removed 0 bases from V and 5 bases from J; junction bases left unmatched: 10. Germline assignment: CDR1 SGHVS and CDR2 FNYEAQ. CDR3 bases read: TGTGCCAGCAGCTTAGCCCCAAGAGGGGGCCTCCACGAG. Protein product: CASSLAPRGGLHE. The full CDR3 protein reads CASSLAPRGGLHEQYF. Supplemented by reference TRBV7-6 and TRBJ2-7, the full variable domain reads GAGVSQSPRYKVTKRGQDVALRCDPISGHVSLYWYRQALGQGPEFLTYFNYEAQQDKSGLPNDRFSAERPEGSISTLTIQRTEQRDSAMYRCASSLAPRGGLHEQYFGPGTRLTVT.

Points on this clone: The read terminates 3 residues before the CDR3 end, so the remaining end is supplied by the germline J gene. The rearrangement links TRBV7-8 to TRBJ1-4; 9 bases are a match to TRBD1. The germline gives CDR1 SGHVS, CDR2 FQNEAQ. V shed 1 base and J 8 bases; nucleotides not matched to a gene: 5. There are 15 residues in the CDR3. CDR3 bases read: TGTGCCAGCAGCTTAGGGGACAGGGAAGAGGAAAAA. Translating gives CASSLGDREEEK. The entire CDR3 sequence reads CASSLGDREEEKLFF.

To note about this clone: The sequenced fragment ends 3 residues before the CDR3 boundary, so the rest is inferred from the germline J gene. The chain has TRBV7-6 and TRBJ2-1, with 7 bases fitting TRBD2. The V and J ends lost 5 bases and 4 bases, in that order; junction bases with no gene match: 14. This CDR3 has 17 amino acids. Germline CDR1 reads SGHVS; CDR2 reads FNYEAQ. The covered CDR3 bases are TGTGCCAGCAGCCTCGGACTACCTTGGGGGGGTTACAATGAG. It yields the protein CASSLGLPWGGYNE. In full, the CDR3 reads CASSLGLPWGGYNEQFF.

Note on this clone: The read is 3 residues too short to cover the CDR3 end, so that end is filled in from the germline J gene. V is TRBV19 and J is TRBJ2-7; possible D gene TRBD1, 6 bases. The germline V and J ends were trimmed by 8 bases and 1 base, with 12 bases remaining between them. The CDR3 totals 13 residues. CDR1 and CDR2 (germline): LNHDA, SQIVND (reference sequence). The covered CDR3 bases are TGTGCCAGTCAAAGGGACAATTCCTACGAG. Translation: CASQRDNSYE. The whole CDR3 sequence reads CASQRDNSYEQYF.

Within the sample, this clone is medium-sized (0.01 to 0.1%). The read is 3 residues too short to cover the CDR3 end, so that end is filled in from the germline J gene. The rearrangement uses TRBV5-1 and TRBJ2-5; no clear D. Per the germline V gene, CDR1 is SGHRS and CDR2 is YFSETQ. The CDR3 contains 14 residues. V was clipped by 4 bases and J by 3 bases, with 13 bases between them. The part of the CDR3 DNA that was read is TGCGCCAGCAGCCCCGAGCCAGGCGAAGAGACC. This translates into CASSPEPGEET. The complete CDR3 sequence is CASSPEPGEETQYF.

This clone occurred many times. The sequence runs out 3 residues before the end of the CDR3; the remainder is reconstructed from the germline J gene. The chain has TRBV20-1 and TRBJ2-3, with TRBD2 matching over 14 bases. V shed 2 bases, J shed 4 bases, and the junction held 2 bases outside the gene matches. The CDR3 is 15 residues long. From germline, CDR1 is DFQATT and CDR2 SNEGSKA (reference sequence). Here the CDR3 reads CSARRLAGGADTQYF. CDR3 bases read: TGCAGTGCTAGAAGACTAGCGGGAGGGGCAGATACG.

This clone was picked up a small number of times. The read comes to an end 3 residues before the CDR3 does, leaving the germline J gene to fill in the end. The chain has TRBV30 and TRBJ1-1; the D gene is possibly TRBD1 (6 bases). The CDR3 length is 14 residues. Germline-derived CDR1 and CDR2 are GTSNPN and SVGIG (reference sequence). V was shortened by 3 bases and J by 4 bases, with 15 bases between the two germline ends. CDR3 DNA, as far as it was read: TGTGCCTGGAGGCCTCAGGGGAGGGGCACTGAA. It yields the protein CAWRPQGRGTE. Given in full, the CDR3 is CAWRPQGRGTEAFF.

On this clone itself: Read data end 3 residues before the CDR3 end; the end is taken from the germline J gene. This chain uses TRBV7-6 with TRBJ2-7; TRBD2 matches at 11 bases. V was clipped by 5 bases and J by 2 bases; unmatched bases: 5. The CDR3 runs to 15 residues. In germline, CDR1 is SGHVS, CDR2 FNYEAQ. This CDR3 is CASSRFSGGAYEQYF. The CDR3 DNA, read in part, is TGTGCCAGCAGCCGTTTTAGCGGGGGGGCCTACGAG. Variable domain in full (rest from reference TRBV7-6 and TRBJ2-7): GAGVSQSPRYKVTKRGQDVALRCDPISGHVSLYWYRQALGQGPEFLTYFNYEAQQDKSGLPNDRFSAERPEGSISTLTIQRTEQRDSAMYRCASSRFSGGAYEQYFGPGTRLTVT.

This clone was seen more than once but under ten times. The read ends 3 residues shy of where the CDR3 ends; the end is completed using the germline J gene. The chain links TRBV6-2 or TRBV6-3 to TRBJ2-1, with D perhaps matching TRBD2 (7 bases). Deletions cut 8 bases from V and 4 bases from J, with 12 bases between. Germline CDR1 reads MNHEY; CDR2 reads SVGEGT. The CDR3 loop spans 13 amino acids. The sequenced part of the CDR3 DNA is TGTGCCAGCGGGGGGGCCATATACAATGAG. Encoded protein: CASGGAIYNE. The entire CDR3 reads CASGGAIYNEQFF.

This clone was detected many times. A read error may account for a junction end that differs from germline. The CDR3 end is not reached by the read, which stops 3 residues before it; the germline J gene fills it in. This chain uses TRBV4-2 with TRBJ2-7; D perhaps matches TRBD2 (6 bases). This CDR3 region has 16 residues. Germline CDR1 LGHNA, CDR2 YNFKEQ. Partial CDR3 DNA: TGCGCCAGCAGCCAAGAGGGACGGGGGAGCACCTACGAG. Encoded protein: CASSQEGRGSTYE. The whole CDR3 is CASSQEGRGSTYEQYF.

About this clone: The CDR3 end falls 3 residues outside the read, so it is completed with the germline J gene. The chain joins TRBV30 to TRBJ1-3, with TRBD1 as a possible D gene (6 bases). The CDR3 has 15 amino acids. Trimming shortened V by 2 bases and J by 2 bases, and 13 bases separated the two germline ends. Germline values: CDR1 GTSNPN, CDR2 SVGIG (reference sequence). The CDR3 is CAWSRTAKAGNTIYF. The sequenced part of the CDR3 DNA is TGTGCCTGGAGTCGGACAGCCAAAGCTGGAAACACC.

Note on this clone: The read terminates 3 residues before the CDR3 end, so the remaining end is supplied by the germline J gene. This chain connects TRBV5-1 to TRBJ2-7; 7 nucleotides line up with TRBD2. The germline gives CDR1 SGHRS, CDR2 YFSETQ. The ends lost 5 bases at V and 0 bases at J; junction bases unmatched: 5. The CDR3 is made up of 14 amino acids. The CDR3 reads CASRAGSSSYEQYF. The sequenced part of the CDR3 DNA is TGCGCCAGCAGAGCGGGATCCAGCTCCTACGAG.

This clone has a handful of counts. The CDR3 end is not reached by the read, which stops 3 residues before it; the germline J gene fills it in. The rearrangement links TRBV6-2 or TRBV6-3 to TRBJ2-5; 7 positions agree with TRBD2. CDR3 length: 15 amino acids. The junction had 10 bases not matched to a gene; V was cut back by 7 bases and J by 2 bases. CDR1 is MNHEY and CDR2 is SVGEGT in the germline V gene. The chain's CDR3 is CASTPGGTVQETQYF. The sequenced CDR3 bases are TGTGCCAGCACCCCGGGGGGAACTGTTCAAGAGACC.

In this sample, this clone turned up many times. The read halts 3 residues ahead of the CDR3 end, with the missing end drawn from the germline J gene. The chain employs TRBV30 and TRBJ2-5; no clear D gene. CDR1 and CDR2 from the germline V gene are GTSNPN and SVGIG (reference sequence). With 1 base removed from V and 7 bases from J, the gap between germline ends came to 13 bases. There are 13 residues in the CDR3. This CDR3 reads CAWSEAASGTQYF. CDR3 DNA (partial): TGTGCCTGGAGTGAGGCGGCTTCGGGGACC.